This paragraph reports one T cell receptor beta chain. Its antigen is not known. Study outcomes and limitations: Tumor Tregs overlapped most with tumor, then blood, naive CD4+ cells. Tumor memory CD4+ T cell TCR gene usage clustered with blood and lymph node memory CD4+ cells and lymph node naive CD4+ cells. The larger-cohort validation was restricted to a single TCR beta V-J rearrangement rather than whole repertoires.

After constant-region reverse-primer amplification, full-length variable regions underwent semi-nested PCR with Nested Universal Primer A. TCRdb re-called the 5' RACE reads with MiXCR, one entry per CDR3 protein. The data show approximately 7,100 distinct CDR3 sequences, around 72% seen once. The sorted Tregs were CD4+CD25+CD127-/low cells. Germline V lookup: CDR1 MGHRA, CDR2 YSYEKL. This CDR3 is built from 15 residues. V lost 4 bases and J lost 2; bases outside the gene matches: 7. This TCR derives from a female donor with breast cancer. The sample taken for sequencing was tumor-infiltrating Tregs sorted from the breast tumor. The chain has TRBV4-1 and TRBJ1-1; 7 nucleotides match TRBD1. The CDR3 loop is CASSPRQGTNTEAFF. DNA for the CDR3: TGCGCCAGCAGCCCGAGACAGGGTACTAACACTGAAGCTTTCTTT.